This passage covers 30 T cell receptor beta chains from one sample sequenced in a study of T-cell reconstitution after alpha-beta-depleted transplantation in children. Preparing the TCRbeta library involved the use of unique molecular identifiers. Using its own MiXCR run on the PCR reads, TCRdb lists one record per CDR3 protein. The sample consists of about 400,000 distinct CDR3 sequences, around 21% of them appearing once. The specimen was PBMCs from the stem cell graft donor, collected from the stem cell graft. Receptors originate from a human donor who donated a stem cell graft to a child with acute myeloid leukemia.

The chain links TRBV7-9 to TRBJ2-5; 8 nucleotides agree with TRBD2. The V gene's germline CDR1 is SEHNR and CDR2 FQNEAQ (reference sequence). The CDR3 has 14 residues. The V and J ends lost 6 bases and 2 bases, in that order; junction bases with no gene match: 5. The CDR3 is CASRSTSAQETQYF. The CDR3 DNA follows: TGTGCCAGCAGGTCGACTAGCGCGCAAGAGACCCAGTACTTC.

This clonotype was seen once. The rearrangement joins TRBV30 to TRBJ2-1, with TRBD1 as a possible D gene (6 bases). Germline CDR1 GTSNPN, CDR2 SVGIG (reference sequence). V lost 3 bases, J lost 8 bases, and 14 bases lay in between. The CDR3 contains 13 residues. CDR3 in DNA: TGTGCCTGGAGCGCAACAGGGTTTCATGAGCAGTTCTTC. Protein: CAWSATGFHEQFF.

The CDR3 spells CSAKRGADTQYF. CDR3 bases: TGCAGTGCTAAACGGGGGGCCGATACGCAGTATTTT. The chain employs TRBV20-1 and TRBJ2-3; D is possibly TRBD2 (7 bases). The CDR3 is made up of 12 amino acids. Trimming pared 4 bases from V and 6 bases from J, leaving 11 bases between. Germline V gene sequence: CDR1 DFQATT, CDR2 SNEGSKA (reference sequence).

In this sample, this clonotype turned up many times. The J gene is TRBJ2-7, the V gene TRBV29-1, with D possibly TRBD1 on 6 matching bases. The CDR3 has 13 amino acids. Trimming cost V 4 bases and J 5 bases, with 15 bases left between them. From germline, CDR1 is SQVTM and CDR2 ANQGSEA. DNA of the CDR3: TGCAGCGTTGGGACCGGGACATTTGACGAGCAGTACTTC. It codes for CSVGTGTFDEQYF.

Only a few counts were recorded for this clonotype. The V call is TRBV12-3 or TRBV12-4, the J call TRBJ2-2, with a weak D call TRBD2 (5 bases). V gave up 5 bases and J gave up 5 bases, with 18 bases separating them. This CDR3 is 16 amino acids long. The CDR3 DNA is TGTGCCAGCAGTATATTACTAGTTAGAGGAACCGGGGAGCTGTTTTTT. Encoded protein: CASSILLVRGTGELFF.

Only a few counts were recorded for this clonotype. V gene TRBV29-1 combines with J gene TRBJ2-7, with D uncertain. The CDR3 is made up of 11 amino acids. V lost 4 bases, J lost 5 bases, and 9 bases lay in between. CDR1 and CDR2 (germline): SQVTM, ANQGSEA. DNA for the CDR3: TGCAGCGTTGTGACGGGCAACGAGCAGTACTTC. This sequence encodes CSVVTGNEQYF.

The chain is built from TRBV29-1 and TRBJ1-1; 11 nucleotides agree with TRBD1. The germline V gene encodes CDR1 SQVTM and CDR2 ANQGSEA. V gave up 5 bases and J gave up 6 bases; unmatched junction bases: 11. The CDR3 loop spans 15 amino acids. The chain's CDR3 is CSVKGQGGRTSEAFF. CDR3 sequence (DNA): TGCAGCGTTAAGGGACAGGGGGGTAGGACCTCTGAAGCTTTCTTT.

This clonotype was picked up many times. This sequence joins TRBV7-9 and TRBJ2-3; D gene ambiguous. Per germline, CDR1 SEHNR and CDR2 FQNEAQ (reference sequence). Trimming cost V 0 bases and J 1 base, with 5 bases left between them. There are 14 residues in the CDR3. The CDR3 sequence is CASSLADGTDTQYF. For the CDR3, the DNA is TGTGCCAGCAGCTTAGCCGACGGCACAGATACGCAGTATTTT.

This sequence joins TRBV7-9 and TRBJ2-1, with D uncertain. Trimming pared 4 bases from V and 0 bases from J, leaving 10 bases between. The CDR3 runs to 15 residues. Germline CDR1 is SEHNR and CDR2 is FQNEAQ (reference sequence). CDR3: CASSSLLGSYNEQFF. In DNA, the CDR3 is TGTGCCAGCAGCTCTCTACTTGGCTCCTACAATGAGCAGTTCTTC.

This clonotype was observed a few times. The gene calls are TRBV12-3 or TRBV12-4 and TRBJ2-7; TRBD2 matches 12 bases. V trimming: 5 bases; J trimming: 2 bases; junction bases outside the gene matches: 4. The CDR3 is 15 amino acids. CDR3 amino acids: CASSPSGRETYEQYF. In DNA form, the CDR3 reads TGTGCCAGCAGTCCTAGCGGGAGGGAGACCTACGAGCAGTACTTC.

This clonotype was seen a handful of times. The chain has TRBV20-1 and TRBJ1-5; a weak D match, TRBD1 (6 bases). V was shortened by 3 bases and J by 7 bases, with 16 bases between the two germline ends. CDR3 length equals 14 residues. CDR1 and CDR2 from the germline V gene are DFQATT and SNEGSKA (reference sequence). The CDR3 loop is CSASDGQFGQPQHF. The CDR3 DNA is TGCAGTGCTAGTGATGGACAGTTCGGCCAGCCCCAGCATTTT.

The chain is built from TRBV24-1 and TRBJ2-5; D not resolved. The CDR3 loop spans 15 amino acids. Germline values: CDR1 KGHDR, CDR2 SFDVKD. Trimming took 4 bases from V and 0 from J, leaving 11 bases between them. The CDR3 region has the DNA TGTGCCACCAGTGAACCCGTAGACAACCAAGAGACCCAGTACTTC. Translating it yields CATSEPVDNQETQYF.

The J gene is TRBJ2-1, the V gene TRBV4-1; TRBD1 agrees at 8 bases. The CDR3 is 14 amino acids. The germline V gene has CDR1 MGHRA and CDR2 YSYEKL. With V trimmed by 4 bases and J by 7 bases, 6 bases remained unmatched. The CDR3 coding sequence is TGCGCCAGCAGCCGGGACAGGACTAATAATGAGCAGTTCTTC. Translated, it gives CASSRDRTNNEQFF.

This clonotype was counted only a few times. The chain links TRBV7-2 to TRBJ2-5; 8 nucleotides match TRBD2. Trimming removed 5 bases from V and 6 bases from J; junction bases left unmatched: 11. There are 15 residues in the CDR3. In germline, CDR1 is SGHTA, CDR2 FQGNSA. CDR3 DNA: TGTGCCAGCAGCCTCCGAGCGGGAGAACGAAAGACCCAGTACTTC. It specifies CASSLRAGERKTQYF.

This clonotype was recorded at least ten times. This chain uses TRBV12-3 or TRBV12-4 with TRBJ2-3, with TRBD2 as a possible D gene (5 bases). The V end was cut by 5 bases, the J end by 6 bases, with 9 bases between. This CDR3 is built from 12 residues. This chain's CDR3 is CASSGRTDTQYF. Here the CDR3 DNA reads TGTGCCAGCAGTGGGAGAACTGATACGCAGTATTTT.

There are a few counts of this clonotype. At one end, the junction sequence differs from germline, possibly due to a read error. The chain joins TRBV7-7 to TRBJ2-5, with D perhaps assigned TRBD1 or TRBD2 (5 bases each). Looked up from germline, CDR1 is SSHAT and CDR2 is FNYEAQ (reference sequence). The CDR3 extends over 13 amino acids. CDR3 protein: CASSFGTQETQYF. In DNA form, the CDR3 reads TGTGCTAGCAGTTTCGGGACGCAAGAGACCCAGTACTTC.

The V call is TRBV4-1, the J call TRBJ2-1; TRBD1 is a possible D gene (5 bases). The CDR3 runs to 17 residues. CDR1 is MGHRA and CDR2 is YSYEKL in the germline V gene. With 2 bases removed from V and 6 bases from J, the gap between germline ends came to 20 bases. CDR3 DNA sequence: TGCGCCAGCAGCCAAAAGACACAGGCGTCCCCTCTCAATGAGCAGTTCTTC. Amino acids: CASSQKTQASPLNEQFF.

The chain carries TRBV7-8 and TRBJ2-6; D tentatively fits TRBD1 or TRBD2 (5 bases each). V was trimmed by 5 bases and J by 4 bases, leaving 18 bases between them. The CDR3 sequence is 17 residues long. Looked up from germline, CDR1 is SGHVS and CDR2 is FQNEAQ. CDR3 sequence reads: CASSPERGPTGANVLTF. CDR3 nucleotide sequence: TGTGCCAGCAGCCCAGAGAGGGGCCCCACCGGGGCCAACGTCCTGACTTTC.

The CDR3 DNA follows: TGTGCCACCAGCAGAGTGAGAGGGGCTAATGAAAAACTGTTTTTT. This sequence encodes CATSRVRGANEKLFF. V and J are TRBV15 and TRBJ1-4; TRBD1 is a possible D gene (5 bases). This CDR3 has 15 amino acids. CDR1 and CDR2 (germline): LNHNV, YYDKDF (reference sequence). Trimming removed 1 base at V and 3 bases at J, with 9 bases between. The variable domain in full, with the rest retrieved from reference TRBV15 and TRBJ1-4, is DAMVIQNPRYQVTQFGKPVTLSCSQTLNHNVMYWYQQKSSQAPKLLFHYYDKDFNNEADTPDNFQSRRPNTSFCFLDIRSPGLGDTAMYLCATSRVRGANEKLFFGSGTQLSVL.

This clonotype was recorded a few times. This chain uses TRBV12-3 or TRBV12-4 with TRBJ1-5, with a possible D match to TRBD1 (6 bases). V shed 4 bases and J shed 3 bases, with 13 bases lying between them. The CDR3 is 15 residues long. The CDR3 loop reads CASSSQGHFNQPQHF. As DNA, the CDR3 is TGTGCCAGCAGTTCCCAGGGACACTTCAATCAGCCCCAGCATTTT.

The chain combines TRBV25-1 with TRBJ2-1; D not certain. Germline CDR1 MGHDK, CDR2 SYGVNS. With 0 bases removed from V and 3 bases from J, the gap between germline ends came to 9 bases. The CDR3 has 15 amino acids. DNA of the CDR3: TGTGCCAGCAGTGAATATTGGGTCGACTACAATGAGCAGTTCTTC. Its translation: CASSEYWVDYNEQFF.

This clonotype was observed a few times. V usage is TRBV29-1 and J usage is TRBJ2-1; 7 bases match TRBD1. Germline lookup yields CDR1 SQVTM and CDR2 ANQGSEA. V trimming: 8 bases; J trimming: 5 bases; junction bases outside the gene matches: 9. The CDR3 consists of 13 residues. Here the CDR3 reads CSIRTGEDNEQFF. The CDR3 DNA sequence: TGCAGCATCAGGACAGGAGAAGACAATGAGCAGTTCTTC.

CDR3 region: CASRSTAGSSYEQYF. CDR3 in DNA: TGTGCCAGCAGGAGTACTGCAGGTAGCTCCTACGAGCAGTACTTC. This sequence joins TRBV7-6 and TRBJ2-7; D unclear. The ends were cut back, 6 bases at V and 0 bases at J, with 15 bases in the middle. CDR3 length: 15 amino acids. The germline V gene encodes CDR1 SGHVS and CDR2 FNYEAQ.

This clonotype came up many times. The chain combines TRBV29-1 with TRBJ2-7; the D gene is possibly TRBD1 (6 bases). This CDR3 has 12 residues. Trimming removed 7 bases from V and 2 bases from J, with 12 bases in between. Germline assignment: CDR1 SQVTM and CDR2 ANQGSEA. CDR3: CSAWTAAYEQYF. CDR3 nucleotides: TGCAGCGCCTGGACAGCCGCCTACGAGCAGTACTTC.

This clonotype was recorded a few times. The chain has TRBV9 and TRBJ2-3; tentative D call: TRBD1 (6 bases). Germline CDR1 and CDR2: SGDLS and YYNGEE. Trimming took 4 bases from V and 5 from J, leaving 14 bases between them. CDR3 size: 14 residues. The CDR3 DNA reads TGTGCCAGCAGCCCCCCGGGACATATAGATACGCAGTATTTT. Its protein product is CASSPPGHIDTQYF.

The chain uses TRBV5-1 and TRBJ2-1; 11 bases map to TRBD1. Germline trimming cut 4 bases from V and 2 bases from J; bases unmatched to any gene: 14. The germline gives CDR1 SGHRS, CDR2 YFSETQ. This CDR3 spans 19 amino acids. CDR3 bases: TGCGCCAGCAGCCTAGGACAGGGGGCCCTAGGTAGCCCCTACAATGAGCAGTTCTTC. This translates into CASSLGQGALGSPYNEQFF.

The chain combines TRBV15 with TRBJ2-1, with D maybe TRBD2 (6 bases). CDR3 size: 18 residues. V was trimmed by 1 base and J by 3 bases, leaving 19 bases between them. CDR1 LNHNV and CDR2 YYDKDF come from the germline V gene (reference sequence). CDR3 sequence: CATSRGLSAGSIYNEQFF. CDR3 DNA: TGTGCCACCAGCAGAGGGCTGTCCGCGGGATCGATCTACAATGAGCAGTTCTTC.

This clonotype was counted only a few times. The chain has TRBV5-1 and TRBJ2-5; 8 nucleotides match TRBD1. CDR1 is SGHRS, CDR2 YFSETQ, per germline. Trimming cost V 3 bases and J 5 bases; bases outside gene matches: 6. The CDR3 covers 14 residues. The CDR3 reads CASSSRGRAETQYF. DNA for the CDR3: TGCGCCAGCAGCTCCAGGGGGCGGGCGGAGACCCAGTACTTC.

This sequence joins TRBV10-3 and TRBJ2-5; D perhaps matches TRBD2 (7 bases). Looked up from germline, CDR1 is ENHRY and CDR2 is SYGVKD. The germline V and J ends were trimmed by 6 bases and 0 bases, with 14 bases remaining between them. The CDR3 has 15 amino acids. The CDR3 reads CAIRSGGEYQETQYF. The CDR3 DNA is TGTGCCATCAGGTCGGGGGGCGAGTACCAAGAGACCCAGTACTTC.

This clonotype was counted at least ten times. Written as DNA, the CDR3 is TGCAGCGGACGGACACTAATGAACACTGAAGCTTTCTTT. It specifies CSGRTLMNTEAFF. The chain is built from TRBV29-1 and TRBJ1-1; D might be TRBD1 (5 bases). Trimming took off 7 bases at V and 0 bases at J, with 12 bases between the two ends. CDR1 and CDR2 (germline): SQVTM, ANQGSEA. The CDR3 covers 13 residues.